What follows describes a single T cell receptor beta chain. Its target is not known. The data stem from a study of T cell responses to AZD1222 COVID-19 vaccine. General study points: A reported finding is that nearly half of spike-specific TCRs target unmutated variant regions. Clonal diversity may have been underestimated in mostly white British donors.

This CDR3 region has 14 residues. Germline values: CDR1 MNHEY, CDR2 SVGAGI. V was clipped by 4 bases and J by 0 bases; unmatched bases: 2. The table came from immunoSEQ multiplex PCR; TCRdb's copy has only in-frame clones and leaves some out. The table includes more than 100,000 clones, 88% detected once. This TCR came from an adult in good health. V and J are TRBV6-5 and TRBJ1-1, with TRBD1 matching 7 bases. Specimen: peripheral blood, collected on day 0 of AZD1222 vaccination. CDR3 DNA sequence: TGTGCCAGCAGTTTGACAGGGATGAACACTGAAGCTTTCTTT. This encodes CASSLTGMNTEAFF.